What follows are 32 T cell receptor beta chains derived from one specimen sequenced in a study of Tregs in tolerant kidney transplant recipients. Sequenced by immunoSEQ multiplex PCR; TCRdb stores in-frame clones only, minus some. Here the sample spans about 19,000 clones, about two thirds being singletons. The antigens these receptors bind are not known. Sequencing used Tregs from blood cultured with allogeneic cells. The receptors were gathered from a human donor in good health.

The chain employs TRBV5-4 and TRBJ2-1, with TRBD2 as a possible D gene (5 bases). The CDR3 is 17 amino acids. V lost 4 bases to trimming and J lost 7 bases, with 24 bases between them. Germline-derived CDR1 and CDR2 are SGHNT and YYREEE (reference sequence). CDR3 loop: CASSLTRWERRGNEQFF. Written as DNA, the CDR3 is TGTGCCAGCAGCCTAACTCGGTGGGAGCGGAGAGGGAATGAGCAGTTCTTC. Together with reference TRBV5-4 and TRBJ2-1, the CDR3 gives the full variable domain: ETGVTQSPTHLIKTRGQQVTLRCSSQSGHNTVSWYQQALGQGPQFIFQYYREEENGRGNFPPRFSGLQFPNYSSELNVNALELDDSALYLCASSLTRWERRGNEQFFGPGTRLTVL.

This sequence joins TRBV18 and TRBJ2-1, with D tentatively TRBD2 (6 bases). Germline V gene lookup returns CDR1 KGHSH and CDR2 LQKENI. V lost 6 bases and J 6 bases, leaving 12 bases between the germline ends. The CDR3 loop spans 13 amino acids. The CDR3 loop is CASSPGTANEQFF. CDR3 DNA sequence: TGTGCCAGCTCGCCCGGGACTGCCAATGAGCAGTTCTTC.

This clone has a single count. The chain joins TRBV28 to TRBJ1-1; D unresolved. Between the trimmed V and J ends, which lost 7 bases and 5 bases, there was a span of 11 bases. CDR3 size: 12 residues. Germline CDR1 is MDHEN and CDR2 is SYDVKM. DNA of the CDR3: TGTGCCAGCACCGAGGCGTCGACTGAAGCTTTCTTT. Its translation is CASTEASTEAFF.

The chain joins TRBV9 to TRBJ2-3; TRBD2 might be the D (6 bases). Germline values: CDR1 SGDLS, CDR2 YYNGEE. The germline V and J ends were trimmed by 4 bases and 4 bases, with 16 bases remaining between them. CDR3 length: 15 amino acids. Here the CDR3 reads CASSWGSGRPDTQYF. The CDR3 DNA sequence: TGTGCCAGCAGCTGGGGGAGCGGGCGGCCAGATACGCAGTATTTT.

The chain is built from TRBV5-1 and TRBJ2-4; TRBD2 matches 7 bases. This CDR3 has 14 amino acids. Per germline, CDR1 SGHRS and CDR2 YFSETQ. Trimming at V came to 4 bases and at J to 6 bases, leaving 7 bases not matched to a gene. CDR3 residues: CASSPTWGGNIQYF. The CDR3 nucleotides read TGCGCCAGCAGCCCAACTTGGGGGGGAAACATTCAGTACTTC.

This chain uses TRBV6-5 with TRBJ2-5; D remains unclear. Germline V gene data show CDR1 as MNHEY and CDR2 as SVGAGI. The CDR3 is made up of 15 amino acids. Trimming removed 4 bases at V and 2 bases at J, with 14 bases between. The CDR3 is CASSFSLAPQETQYF. The CDR3 nucleotides are TGTGCCAGCAGTTTCTCGCTGGCACCTCAAGAGACCCAGTACTTC.

This rearrangement joins TRBV11-2 to TRBJ2-7; 10 positions match TRBD2. In germline, CDR1 is SGHAT, CDR2 FQNNGV. V was clipped by 4 bases and J by 0 bases; unmatched bases: 6. The CDR3 covers 16 residues. This chain's CDR3 is CASSYLSGGSSYEQYF. CDR3 bases: TGTGCCAGCAGCTATCTTAGCGGGGGGAGCTCCTACGAGCAGTACTTC.

In its sample, this clone was seen once. V is TRBV5-1 and J is TRBJ1-3, with a tentative D call TRBD1 (6 bases). This CDR3 has 14 amino acids. Germline V gives CDR1 SGHRS, CDR2 YFSETQ. V gave up 7 bases and J gave up 4 bases, with 15 bases separating them. In DNA form, the CDR3 reads TGCGCCAGCGGGGTAGGGGGAGTCGGAAACACCATATATTTT. Protein sequence: CASGVGGVGNTIYF.

This clone occurred a few times. The rearrangement joins TRBV7-9 to TRBJ1-3, with D unresolved. V was trimmed by 10 bases and J by 0 bases, leaving 13 bases between them. The CDR3 has 14 amino acids. Germline assignment: CDR1 SEHNR and CDR2 FQNEAQ (reference sequence). CDR3 sequence (DNA): TGTGCCACGGGCGCAGCCACCTCTGGAAACACCATATATTTT. This codes for CATGAATSGNTIYF. The full variable domain, rest sourced from reference TRBV7-9 and TRBJ1-3, is DTGVSQNPRHKITKRGQNVTFRCDPISEHNRLYWYRQTLGQGPEFLTYFQNEAQLEKSRLLSDRFSAERPKGSFSTLEIQRTEQGDSAMYLCATGAATSGNTIYFGEGSWLTVV.

Notes on this clone: Other DNA sequences from this sample encode an identical CDR3 as well. This chain connects TRBV19 to TRBJ2-1, with D uncertain. Germline CDR1 and CDR2: LNHDA and SQIVND (reference sequence). V dropped 6 bases and J dropped 7 bases, with 7 bases sitting between them. The length of the CDR3 is 11 residues. DNA for the CDR3: TGTGCCAGTAGCATAAGGAATGAGCAGTTCTTC. Translated: CASSIRNEQFF.

The chain carries TRBV29-1 and TRBJ2-5; the match to TRBD1 covers 11 bases. V shed 5 bases and J 5 bases; nucleotides not matched to a gene: 7. The germline gives CDR1 SQVTM, CDR2 ANQGSEA. The CDR3 contains 14 residues. The CDR3 loop reads CSVLGQGAGETQYF. The CDR3 coding sequence is TGCAGCGTTCTTGGACAGGGGGCGGGGGAGACCCAGTACTTC.

This chain connects TRBV7-8 to TRBJ2-2; TRBD2 matches 10 bases. CDR1 and CDR2 from the germline V gene are SGHVS and FQNEAQ. The V and J ends lost 2 bases and 7 bases, in that order; junction bases with no gene match: 4. The CDR3 has 15 residues. The CDR3 nucleotides are TGTGCCAGCAGCTTAATACTAGCGGGAATCGGGGAGCTGTTTTTT. Amino acids: CASSLILAGIGELFF.

The V gene is TRBV6-1, the J gene TRBJ1-2; D is ambiguous. The CDR3 is 15 residues long. V lost 7 bases to trimming and J lost 0 bases, with 15 bases between them. Germline CDR1 MNHNS, CDR2 SASEGT. The CDR3 coding sequence is TGTGCCAGCACCTTGTCCGTGGAGGCTAACTATGGCTACACCTTC. Amino acid sequence: CASTLSVEANYGYTF.

V and J are TRBV7-2 and TRBJ2-7, with 9 nucleotides matching TRBD1. The CDR3 contains 13 residues. Germline V gives CDR1 SGHTA, CDR2 FQGNSA. V was clipped by 4 bases and J by 2 bases; unmatched bases: 0. CDR3 loop: CASSWTGAYEQYF. Here the CDR3 DNA reads TGTGCCAGCAGCTGGACAGGGGCCTACGAGCAGTACTTC.

This clone was observed once. The chain links TRBV5-1 to TRBJ1-2; 9 bases are shared with TRBD1. Trimming took 4 bases from V and 7 from J; bases not matched to a gene: 11. The CDR3 contains 15 residues. Looked up from germline, CDR1 is SGHRS and CDR2 is YFSETQ. CDR3 bases: TGCGCCAGCAGCCGCTTCGAACAGGGGGCGTTTGGCTACACCTTC. It specifies CASSRFEQGAFGYTF.

The genes are TRBV18 and TRBJ1-1; the D is unclear. Trimming cost V 3 bases and J 1 base, with 12 bases left between them. The CDR3 contains 15 residues. Germline loops: CDR1 KGHSH, CDR2 LQKENI. Here the CDR3 DNA reads TGTGCCAGCTCACCTGGCGGGGAAACGAACACTGAAGCTTTCTTT. Protein sequence: CASSPGGETNTEAFF.

This clone was observed a handful of times. CDR3 in amino acids: CAISELQGPYEQYF. The CDR3 DNA follows: TGTGCCATCAGTGAGCTCCAGGGACCCTACGAGCAGTACTTC. The chain links TRBV10-3 to TRBJ2-7; D is perhaps TRBD1 or TRBD2 (5 bases each). Trimming took 2 bases from V and 2 from J, leaving 10 bases between them. The CDR3 is 14 amino acids. CDR1 and CDR2 from the germline V gene are ENHRY and SYGVKD.

J is TRBJ1-2 and V is TRBV19; a weak D match, TRBD1 (6 bases). The CDR3 extends over 16 amino acids. Germline V gene data show CDR1 as LNHDA and CDR2 as SQIVND (reference sequence). Trimming pared 1 base from V and 0 bases from J, leaving 12 bases between. The CDR3 coding sequence is TGTGCCAGTAGTATAGCCCTAGACAGGACTAACTATGGCTACACCTTC. Amino acid sequence: CASSIALDRTNYGYTF.

V usage is TRBV10-3 and J usage is TRBJ2-1; the match to TRBD2 covers 9 bases. Trimming at V came to 4 bases and at J to 6 bases, leaving 4 bases not matched to a gene. There are 14 residues in the CDR3. Per the germline V gene, CDR1 is ENHRY and CDR2 is SYGVKD. This CDR3 is CAISGLAGINEQFF. Here the CDR3 DNA reads TGTGCCATCAGTGGTCTAGCGGGGATCAATGAGCAGTTCTTC.

This rearrangement joins TRBV28 to TRBJ2-1; D perhaps matches TRBD2 (5 bases). The CDR3 has 11 amino acids. Per the germline V gene, CDR1 is MDHEN and CDR2 is SYDVKM. V lost 11 bases and J lost 10, with 15 bases in between. The CDR3 spells CASRGAREQFF. The DNA of the CDR3 is TGTGCCTCCCGGGGAGCCAGGGAGCAGTTCTTC.

The chain combines TRBV18 with TRBJ2-5, with D perhaps assigned TRBD1 or TRBD2 (6 bases each). Germline loops: CDR1 KGHSH, CDR2 LQKENI. This CDR3 region has 13 residues. Trimming took 2 bases from V and 6 from J, leaving 10 bases between them. The CDR3 protein is CASSPGGGKTQYF. Here the CDR3 DNA reads TGTGCCAGCTCACCAGGAGGGGGGAAGACCCAGTACTTC.

This clone was recorded once. The chain uses TRBV7-3 and TRBJ2-1; D ambiguous. CDR3 length equals 14 residues. CDR1 SGHTA and CDR2 FQGTGA come from the germline V gene. With 7 bases removed from V and 10 bases from J, the gap between germline ends came to 20 bases. In DNA form, the CDR3 reads TGTGCCAGCACCCCCGGAGCCCGGAGTGGAGAGCAGTTCTTC. Translated: CASTPGARSGEQFF.

The chain has TRBV5-5 and TRBJ2-3, with D hard to call. V dropped 0 bases and J dropped 2 bases, with 7 bases sitting between them. Looked up from germline, CDR1 is SGHKS and CDR2 is YYEKEE (reference sequence). The length of the CDR3 is 14 residues. This CDR3 is CASSLDSPTDTQYF. The CDR3 nucleotides read TGTGCCAGCAGCTTGGACAGTCCCACAGATACGCAGTATTTT.

The rearrangement joins TRBV19 to TRBJ2-1; 7 bases are a match to TRBD1. V lost 6 bases and J lost 9; bases outside the gene matches: 11. The CDR3 consists of 14 residues. Germline-derived CDR1 and CDR2 are LNHDA and SQIVND (reference sequence). This chain's CDR3 is CASRGQRWVGEQFF. CDR3 nucleotides: TGTGCCAGTAGGGGACAGCGGTGGGTTGGTGAGCAGTTCTTC.

This clone was picked up one time. V usage is TRBV19 and J usage is TRBJ2-7, with D maybe TRBD2 (5 bases). This CDR3 has 13 residues. The V and J ends lost 3 bases and 0 bases respectively, with 6 bases between them. Germline loops: CDR1 LNHDA, CDR2 SQIVND (reference sequence). CDR3 in DNA: TGTGCCAGTAGTATTACTAGCTCCTACGAGCAGTACTTC. Its protein is CASSITSSYEQYF.

The J gene is TRBJ2-7, the V gene TRBV5-1; 7 bases agree with TRBD1. V dropped 4 bases and J dropped 1; count of bases not matched to a gene: 8. Germline CDR1 and CDR2: SGHRS and YFSETQ. The CDR3 covers 15 residues. The DNA of the CDR3 is TGCGCCAGCAGCCCATATCCGGGACAGTCCTACGAGCAGTACTTC. Encoded protein: CASSPYPGQSYEQYF. The full variable domain, completed using reference TRBV5-1 and TRBJ2-7, is KAGVTQTPRYLIKTRGQQVTLSCSPISGHRSVSWYQQTPGQGLQFLFEYFSETQRNKGNFPGRFSGRQFSNSRSEMNVSTLELGDSALYLCASSPYPGQSYEQYFGPGTRLTVT.

The V call is TRBV2, the J call TRBJ2-5, with D possibly matching TRBD2 (5 bases). Trimming left V 7 bases short and J 4 bases short, with 13 bases between. This CDR3 comprises 13 residues. Germline loops: CDR1 SNHLY, CDR2 FYNNEI. In DNA, the CDR3 is TGTGCCAGCATTGCCAGCGGACCAGAGACCCAGTACTTC. This sequence encodes CASIASGPETQYF.

The CDR3 region is CASSRVRGNTEAFF. In DNA, the CDR3 is TGTGCCAGCAGCCGCGTGAGGGGCAACACTGAAGCTTTCTTT. This chain joins TRBV6-5 and TRBJ1-1; a possible D gene is TRBD1 (5 bases). The CDR3 is 14 residues long. The germline V and J ends were trimmed by 6 bases and 2 bases, with 13 bases remaining between them. Per germline, CDR1 MNHEY and CDR2 SVGAGI.

The chain joins TRBV19 to TRBJ1-1; TRBD1 matches 10 bases. Losses at the gene ends were 4 bases for V and 7 bases for J; bases not matched to a gene: 3. The CDR3 is 13 residues long. CDR1 and CDR2 from the germline V gene are LNHDA and SQIVND (reference sequence). CDR3 sequence (DNA): TGTGCCAGTAGTACGGGACAGGGGAATGAAGCTTTCTTT. It encodes CASSTGQGNEAFF.

This clone was picked up a small number of times. The J gene is TRBJ2-7, the V gene TRBV27; tentatively, D is TRBD2 (7 bases). Looked up from germline, CDR1 is MNHEY and CDR2 is SMNVEV (reference sequence). V lost 2 bases to trimming and J lost 7 bases, with 15 bases between them. The CDR3 has 14 residues. CDR3 amino acids: CASSLRRGRSEQYF. Written as DNA, the CDR3 is TGTGCCAGCAGTTTACGGCGGGGGCGCAGTGAGCAGTACTTC.

The J gene is TRBJ1-1, the V gene TRBV4-2, with D possibly matching TRBD1 (5 bases). Germline loops: CDR1 LGHNA, CDR2 YNFKEQ. Trimming left V 3 bases short and J 1 base short, with 18 bases between. There are 17 residues in the CDR3. CDR3 amino acids: CASSQGVLRIWNTEAFF. The CDR3, as DNA: TGTGCCAGCAGCCAGGGGGTTTTGCGGATCTGGAACACTGAAGCTTTCTTT.

J is TRBJ1-3 and V is TRBV14; no definite D call. The CDR3 is 13 residues long. Germline V lookup: CDR1 SGHDN, CDR2 FVKESK. Trimming removed 4 bases from V and 10 bases from J, with 14 bases in between. As DNA, the CDR3 is TGTGCCAGCAGCCCGCGGGTAGTGGGGACCATATATTTT. This sequence encodes CASSPRVVGTIYF.